The 31 T cell receptor beta chains below were found in one sample sequenced in a study of cytomegalovirus exposure and HLA in healthy donors. TCRdb's table, derived via immunoSEQ multiplex PCR, lists solely in-frame clones and lacks some. Of about 63,000 clones in the sample, about 89% were seen once. Sequencing input: PBMCs. The origin of the receptors is a woman between 18 and 29 years old in good health and CMV-seronegative.

This chain uses TRBV5-1 with TRBJ1-5; TRBD1 matches at 7 bases. There are 13 residues in the CDR3. V lost 0 bases and J lost 7; bases outside the gene matches: 1. The V gene's germline CDR1 is SGHRS and CDR2 YFSETQ. This CDR3 reads CASSLGQGQPQHF. The CDR3 DNA reads as TGCGCCAGCAGCTTGGGACAGGGACAGCCCCAGCATTTT. Combining the CDR3 with reference TRBV5-1 and TRBJ1-5 gives the whole variable domain KAGVTQTPRYLIKTRGQQVTLSCSPISGHRSVSWYQQTPGQGLQFLFEYFSETQRNKGNFPGRFSGRQFSNSRSEMNVSTLELGDSALYLCASSLGQGQPQHFGDGTRLSIL.

The genes are TRBV28 and TRBJ2-3, with D possibly TRBD2 on 6 matching bases. The CDR3 extends over 17 amino acids. Trimming took 1 base from V and 4 from J, leaving 18 bases between them. The germline gives CDR1 MDHEN, CDR2 SYDVKM. In DNA, the CDR3 is TGTGCCAGCAGTTTATTGGCTATGACGGGAGTTCCAGATACGCAGTATTTT. Protein sequence: CASSLLAMTGVPDTQYF.

V is TRBV30 and J is TRBJ1-1; tentatively, D is TRBD1 (5 bases). The germline V gene encodes CDR1 GTSNPN and CDR2 SVGIG (reference sequence). This CDR3 region has 13 residues. The V gene lost 4 bases and the J gene lost 5 bases, with 14 bases spanning the gap. CDR3 amino acids: CAWKWGEETEAFF. In nucleotides, the CDR3 is TGTGCCTGGAAGTGGGGGGAGGAGACTGAAGCTTTCTTT.

The chain links TRBV28 to TRBJ2-7; 8 bases are a match to TRBD1. The CDR3 covers 14 residues. Looked up from germline, CDR1 is MDHEN and CDR2 is SYDVKM. Trimming took 6 bases from V and 4 from J; bases not matched to a gene: 8. The CDR3: CASRPGGEWYEQYF. In DNA form, the CDR3 reads TGTGCCAGCAGGCCAGGGGGCGAGTGGTACGAGCAGTACTTC. The complete variable domain, with remaining parts taken from reference TRBV28 and TRBJ2-7, reads DVKVTQSSRYLVKRTGEKVFLECVQDMDHENMFWYRQDPGLGLRLIYFSYDVKMKEKGDIPEGYSVSREKKERFSLILESASTNQTSMYLCASRPGGEWYEQYFGPGTRLTVT.

The V and J genes are TRBV9 and TRBJ2-2; 10 bases are a match to TRBD2. Trimming cost V 3 bases and J 4 bases; bases outside gene matches: 3. The CDR3 is 15 residues long. Germline V gene data show CDR1 as SGDLS and CDR2 as YYNGEE. CDR3 region: CASSAGLARTGELFF. For the CDR3, the DNA is TGTGCCAGCAGCGCGGGACTAGCGCGCACCGGGGAGCTGTTTTTT.

This chain joins TRBV7-9 and TRBJ1-4, with a weak D call TRBD1 (5 bases). The V end lost 5 bases, the J end lost 4 bases, and 17 bases lay between the germline ends. CDR3 length equals 16 residues. Germline V gene lookup returns CDR1 SEHNR and CDR2 FQNEAQ (reference sequence). The CDR3 here is CASSTVRDRLNEKLFF. The CDR3 bases are TGTGCCAGCAGCACCGTCCGCGACAGACTTAATGAAAAACTGTTTTTT.

This clone showed up just a few times. The rearrangement uses TRBV4-1 and TRBJ1-5; D ambiguous. V lost 4 bases, J lost 4 bases, and 8 bases lay in between. CDR1 and CDR2 (germline): MGHRA, YSYEKL. The CDR3 contains 13 residues. This CDR3 is CASSPGWNQPQHF. The CDR3 DNA reads as TGCGCCAGCAGCCCAGGCTGGAATCAGCCCCAGCATTTT.

In its sample, this clone was seen once. V usage is TRBV11-2 and J usage is TRBJ2-7, with TRBD2 matching over 9 bases. The CDR3 loop spans 14 amino acids. Germline CDR1 reads SGHAT; CDR2 reads FQNNGV. V dropped 1 base and J dropped 6; count of bases not matched to a gene: 4. In DNA, the CDR3 is TGTGCCAGCAGCTTAGTAGCGGGAGTGGTCGAGCAGTACTTC. Protein product: CASSLVAGVVEQYF.

This chain connects TRBV4-2 to TRBJ1-5, with TRBD1 as a possible D gene (5 bases). The CDR3 is 19 residues long. Looked up from germline, CDR1 is LGHNA and CDR2 is YNFKEQ. The V gene lost 0 bases and the J gene lost 0 bases, with 18 bases spanning the gap. The CDR3, as DNA: TGTGCCAGCAGCCAAGATCCGAGCGCCTGGGGGGATAGCAATCAGCCCCAGCATTTT. It specifies CASSQDPSAWGDSNQPQHF.

The rearrangement links TRBV30 to TRBJ1-2; tentatively, D is TRBD1 (5 bases). V gave up 0 bases and J gave up 4 bases, with 21 bases separating them. The CDR3 has 17 amino acids. The germline gives CDR1 GTSNPN, CDR2 SVGIG (reference sequence). DNA of the CDR3: TGTGCCTGGAGTGTACGACAGCTGCTCGCTGGATCCTATGGCTACACCTTC. Its protein product is CAWSVRQLLAGSYGYTF.

V and J are TRBV28 and TRBJ1-3, with 9 bases identical to TRBD1. CDR3 length equals 15 residues. The ends lost 5 bases at V and 10 bases at J; junction bases unmatched: 12. CDR1 and CDR2 (germline): MDHEN, SYDVKM. CDR3 sequence: CASSRRDRDIKTIYF. The CDR3 region has the DNA TGTGCCAGCAGTCGACGGGACAGGGATATTAAAACCATATATTTT.

The chain couples TRBV4-1 to TRBJ1-6; D may be TRBD1 (6 bases). This CDR3 contains 16 residues. V was clipped by 2 bases and J by 14 bases, with 22 bases between them. The germline V gene encodes CDR1 MGHRA and CDR2 YSYEKL. Here the CDR3 DNA reads TGCGCCAGCAGCCAAAGGGGGGGGCGCAGTCAGTCGGCCCTCCACTTT. Translation gives CASSQRGGRSQSALHF.

The chain uses TRBV28 and TRBJ1-1, with 8 positions matching TRBD1. Trimming cost V 3 bases and J 5 bases; bases outside gene matches: 8. There are 15 residues in the CDR3. CDR1 is MDHEN, CDR2 SYDVKM, per germline. CDR3 sequence: CASSFPGQVVTEAFF. CDR3 in DNA: TGTGCCAGCAGTTTTCCGGGACAGGTAGTAACTGAAGCTTTCTTT.

The chain combines TRBV10-2 with TRBJ2-7; D remains unclear. The CDR3 consists of 13 residues. In germline, CDR1 is WSHSY, CDR2 SAAADI. Trimming took off 2 bases at V and 2 bases at J, with 7 bases between the two ends. This CDR3 reads CASSEPSPYEQYF. Here the CDR3 DNA reads TGCGCCAGCAGTGAGCCGAGCCCCTACGAGCAGTACTTC.

The genes are TRBV28 and TRBJ1-2; TRBD1 matches 7 bases. V lost 7 bases, J lost 4 bases, and 12 bases stayed unmatched. Germline V gene data show CDR1 as MDHEN and CDR2 as SYDVKM. The CDR3 extends over 15 amino acids. CDR3 amino acids: CASTRRGIISYGYTF. The CDR3 region has the DNA TGTGCCAGCACCCGCAGGGGGATTATTTCCTATGGCTACACCTTC.

This chain uses TRBV19 with TRBJ2-1; 7 bases match TRBD1. V dropped 7 bases and J dropped 3; count of bases not matched to a gene: 9. The V gene's germline CDR1 is LNHDA and CDR2 SQIVND (reference sequence). The CDR3 is 15 amino acids. CDR3 protein: CASKTLTGDYNEQFF. In DNA form, the CDR3 reads TGTGCCAGTAAAACCTTAACAGGGGACTACAATGAGCAGTTCTTC.

This chain uses TRBV28 with TRBJ1-5; no definite D call. CDR1 is MDHEN, CDR2 SYDVKM, per germline. CDR3 length: 15 residues. The V and J ends lost 7 bases and 6 bases respectively, with 19 bases between them. The CDR3, as DNA: TGTGCCAGCAACCCTCTTATCTCGGGAGCTCAGCCCCAGCATTTT. Amino acid sequence: CASNPLISGAQPQHF. The variable domain in full, completed from reference TRBV28 and TRBJ1-5, reads DVKVTQSSRYLVKRTGEKVFLECVQDMDHENMFWYRQDPGLGLRLIYFSYDVKMKEKGDIPEGYSVSREKKERFSLILESASTNQTSMYLCASNPLISGAQPQHFGDGTRLSIL.

This chain links TRBV9 with TRBJ2-1; D call uncertain. The germline V and J ends were trimmed by 3 bases and 0 bases, with 13 bases remaining between them. CDR1 SGDLS and CDR2 YYNGEE come from the germline V gene. This CDR3 is built from 16 residues. The CDR3 sequence is CASSARPSFSYNEQFF. The CDR3 DNA sequence: TGTGCCAGCAGCGCCCGTCCTTCGTTCTCCTACAATGAGCAGTTCTTC.

This clone was counted a single time. The chain is built from TRBV25-1 and TRBJ2-7, with 9 bases identical to TRBD1. The junction had 14 bases not matched to a gene; V was cut back by 8 bases and J by 3 bases. Germline values: CDR1 MGHDK, CDR2 SYGVNS. The CDR3 has 16 amino acids. The CDR3 here is CASAQEGTGYDYEQYF. CDR3 sequence (DNA): TGTGCCAGCGCCCAGGAGGGGACAGGGTACGACTACGAGCAGTACTTC.

The CDR3 DNA is TGTGCCAGCAGTTACTCGTTACTAGCGGGGTTTTACGAGCAGTACTTC. Protein: CASSYSLLAGFYEQYF. The J gene is TRBJ2-7, the V gene TRBV6-5, with TRBD2 matching over 10 bases. This CDR3 spans 16 amino acids. V lost 0 bases and J lost 4; bases outside the gene matches: 6. Germline CDR1 and CDR2: MNHEY and SVGAGI.

CDR3 coding DNA: TGTGCCAGCAGGGGACAGGGAAGCCAGCCCCAGCATTTT. As protein: CASRGQGSQPQHF. The chain is built from TRBV6-1 and TRBJ1-5, with 9 bases matching TRBD1. This CDR3 spans 13 amino acids. In germline, CDR1 is MNHNS, CDR2 SASEGT. With 6 bases clipped from V and 7 bases from J, the junction kept 4 bases outside the gene matches.

The genes are TRBV29-1 and TRBJ1-4; no clear D gene. CDR3 length: 12 residues. Germline V gives CDR1 SQVTM, CDR2 ANQGSEA. Trimming cost V 4 bases and J 3 bases, with 6 bases left between them. The CDR3 spells CSVAVANEKLFF. The CDR3 bases are TGCAGCGTTGCGGTGGCTAATGAAAAACTGTTTTTT.

The chain recombines TRBV28 with TRBJ1-2, with TRBD1 matching over 10 bases. This CDR3 is built from 15 residues. V lost 5 bases, J lost 6 bases, and 9 bases stayed unmatched. Germline lookup yields CDR1 MDHEN and CDR2 SYDVKM. In DNA form, the CDR3 reads TGTGCCAGCAGTCAGCGGACAGGGGGATGGAATGGCTACACCTTC. Its protein product is CASSQRTGGWNGYTF.

V usage is TRBV7-2 and J usage is TRBJ2-5; the match to TRBD2 covers 9 bases. V lost 1 base, J lost 1 base, and 7 bases stayed unmatched. CDR3 length: 17 amino acids. Germline CDR1 SGHTA, CDR2 FQGNSA. The CDR3, as DNA: TGTGCCAGCAGCTTAGTCGCCAGCGGGGGGATCCAAGAGACCCAGTACTTC. Residues: CASSLVASGGIQETQYF.

The chain employs TRBV5-1 and TRBJ1-2; TRBD1 matches 7 bases. Germline loops: CDR1 SGHRS, CDR2 YFSETQ. CDR3 size: 14 residues. V gave up 1 base and J gave up 6 bases; unmatched junction bases: 6. The chain's CDR3 is CASSLTSGGHGYTF. The DNA of the CDR3 is TGCGCCAGCAGCTTGACTTCAGGGGGTCATGGCTACACCTTC.

Comment on this clone: At one end, the junction sequence differs from germline, possibly due to a read error. The chain combines TRBV6-6 with TRBJ2-7, with D possibly TRBD2 on 5 matching bases. The CDR3 runs to 11 residues. Germline CDR1 reads MNHNY; CDR2 reads SVGAGI (reference sequence). This chain's CDR3 is CLSGSSYEQYF. The CDR3 nucleotides read TGCCTATCTGGGAGTTCCTACGAGCAGTACTTC.

The chain combines TRBV29-1 with TRBJ2-3, with 8 bases identical to TRBD1. V dropped 3 bases and J dropped 6; count of bases not matched to a gene: 8. In germline, CDR1 is SQVTM, CDR2 ANQGSEA. CDR3 length equals 14 residues. The DNA of the CDR3 is TGCAGCGTTGACCTTGGCAGGGGGCGTGATACGCAGTATTTT. It specifies CSVDLGRGRDTQYF.

The chain carries TRBV6-5 and TRBJ2-2; D may be TRBD1 (5 bases). The CDR3 has 14 residues. V shed 0 bases and J shed 9 bases, with 11 bases lying between them. Per the germline V gene, CDR1 is MNHEY and CDR2 is SVGAGI. CDR3 nucleotide sequence: TGTGCCAGCAGTTACTCAGGGCAGGGCCGGGAGCTGTTTTTT. It encodes CASSYSGQGRELFF.

The rearrangement uses TRBV10-2 and TRBJ2-1; 11 bases are a match to TRBD1. The trim removed 5 bases at V and 7 bases at J, leaving 4 bases unmatched. Germline V CDR1 and CDR2: WSHSY, SAAADI. The CDR3 is 14 residues long. The CDR3 coding sequence is TGCGCCAGCAGTTGGGGGACAGGGGGGAATGAGCAGTTCTTC. It yields the protein CASSWGTGGNEQFF.

The chain joins TRBV7-2 to TRBJ1-1; a weak D match, TRBD1 (5 bases). V lost 2 bases to trimming and J lost 10 bases, with 14 bases between them. The germline V gene has CDR1 SGHTA and CDR2 FQGNSA. CDR3 length: 13 amino acids. In DNA, the CDR3 is TGTGCCAGCAGCTTAAGCGGGGACGGTGTAGCTTTCTTT. Its translation: CASSLSGDGVAFF. The full variable domain, completed using reference TRBV7-2 and TRBJ1-1, is GAGVSQSPSNKVTEKGKDVELRCDPISGHTALYWYRQSLGQGLEFLIYFQGNSAPDKSGLPSDRFSAERTGGSVSTLTIQRTQQEDSAVYLCASSLSGDGVAFFGQGTRLTVV.

V usage is TRBV6-9 and J usage is TRBJ2-3; 10 bases align to TRBD2. V lost 7 bases and J lost 7; bases outside the gene matches: 11. CDR1 is MNHGY, CDR2 SVAAGI, per germline. CDR3 length: 15 amino acids. The CDR3: CASTRGTSARYTQYF. CDR3 coding DNA: TGTGCCAGCACCAGGGGGACTAGCGCACGATATACGCAGTATTTT.